This T cell receptor beta chain appears in the sequencing data of a study of vaccination effects on CD4 cells after COVID-19. Study information: Samples came from two convalescent patients 16 days and one week before vaccination. Whole-study results and caveats: Newly vaccine-induced clones made up most of the convalescents' post-vaccine spike-reactive clones. After vaccination, at late timepoints, clones induced by infection and by vaccine contracted markedly.

The table came from immunoSEQ multiplex PCR; TCRdb's copy has only in-frame clones and leaves some out. The sample gives 20,000 to 30,000 clones, 76% of which show up once; approximately 17% is in the top ten. ViraFEST assay sequencing came after antigen-specific CD4+ T cells were expanded with viral peptide pools. Researchers isolated CD4+ T cells once ten to eleven days of culture had elapsed. According to PCR results, the person was infected with SARS-CoV-2 between March and December 2020. IL-2 medium took the place of half the medium on both days 3 and 7. CDR3 length: 11 amino acids. Germline lookup yields CDR1 MDHEN and CDR2 SYDVKM. Trimming took off 7 bases at V and 8 bases at J, with 9 bases between the two ends. Points on this clone: Its target is unknown.

This sample comprised CD4+ T cells from PBMCs cultured with SARS-CoV-2 spike peptides, obtained before COVID-19 vaccination. The chain combines TRBV28 with TRBJ2-1; D not certain. This sequence originates from a human donor who had a prior SARS-CoV-2 infection. CDR3 coding DNA: TGTGCCAGCACCCTTAGCTATGAGCAGTTCTTC. Encoded protein: CASTLSYEQFF.